The source of this T cell receptor beta chain is a study of T cell responses to AZD1222 COVID-19 vaccine (dated by TCRdb to 2020 to 2022). For the wider study: A total of 233 trial participants underwent TCR sequencing, of whom roughly 210 had received two doses of AZD1222 and around 26 had received two doses of the MenACWY control vaccine. Trial participants were enrolled by age into 18-55, 56-69 and 70-plus year subgroups, with 148, 28 and 57 TCR-sequenced participants respectively.

The time point label, as the study defines it: about 28 days (+/-7) after the second vaccine dose. AZD1222 recipients whose second dose came at about 4 weeks and those whose second dose came at about 12 weeks were combined into one group, since spike-specific TCR depth and breadth did not differ between the two schedules. Samples from vaccinated people were obtained from the UK trials COV001 and COV002, which included a single-blind randomized controlled phase 2/3 trial of AZD1222 (ChAdOx1 nCoV-19) in healthy adults. Trial participant PBMC samples were collected at day 0 and day 28 after the second dose for TCRbeta chain sequencing. The CDR3 regions of human TCRbeta chains were analyzed by immunosequencing. In the paper's pipeline: TCRs in the repertoires were compared against a reference library of SARS-CoV-2-specific TCRs that had been generated with the MIRA antigen-specificity platform. Breadth was defined as the fraction of unique TCRs that were SARS-CoV-2-associated. Depth was defined as the fraction of total T cells that were SARS-CoV-2-associated. Using the MIRA data, each spike-specific TCR was assigned both to the spike region to which the TCR was reactive and to a CD4 or CD8 class. Log10-transformed breadth and depth values were compared by one-way ANOVA with Sidak's multiple comparisons tests. TCRdb took this table from immuneACCESS and kept in-frame rearrangements with V and J called. Such tables lack part of the clones; where checked against another copy, unresolved V genes explain under half of the gap, and the rest is unexplained. V and J calls and clone size are copied from that table; D and trimming were computed from the DNA. The sample includes about 130,000 clones, with 85% to 90% observed a single time. The leading ten clones occupy 3.5% to 4.5% of the sample.

Beyond this particular receptor, the publication reports: Epitopes outside the regions mutated in the B.1.351 and B.1.1.7 variants were reportedly recognized by nearly half of the unique spike-specific TCRs. In the small 56-69-year group, the increase in depth fell short of significance, most likely because of low power. A significant rise in spike-specific TCR breadth and depth was observed after two AZD1222 doses relative to day 0 and relative to MenACWY recipients. Only six AZD1222 recipients were SARS-CoV-2 seropositive at baseline, limiting conclusions about previously exposed vaccinees. Participants were mostly white British, with more females than males. The authors suggested clonal diversity may have been underestimated. No day 14 peak-response samples were available, so repertoires were characterized only after the peak T cell response. The whole spike protein was spanned by vaccine-associated CD4 TCRs, and dominant responses were seen in regions 160-218 and 743-854.

This clone appeared once. It lacks a known antigen. The sample holds no much larger clone one base away, and base qualities are not on file. The CDR3 runs 12 amino acids, cysteine and phenylalanine included. Only the CDR3 part of the read is kept: 36 bases, read in frame from the first base. The germline ends are 12 bases apart after V is trimmed by 8 bases and J by 7 bases. For CDR1 and CDR2, the germline V gene (reference sequence) lists MNHEY and SMNVEV. Source: peripheral blood, taken 28 days after the second AZD1222 dose. The receptor's source is an adult who received the AZD1222 COVID-19 vaccine. The chain is assembled from TRBV27 and TRBJ2-1; matching of 6 bases hints at TRBD1 as the D gene. The CDR3 region: CASGSQGNEQFF. The DNA sequence is as follows: TGTGCCAGCGGGTCTCAGGGGAATGAGCAGTTCTTC.